This T cell receptor (beta chain) was identified in a study of blood T cells in healthy people across ages. Sample-barcoded 5' priming and a J-beta primer mix drove a second PCR of roughly 6 to 12 cycles. All cDNA molecules were each tagged by a template-switch adaptor with 12 random nucleotides. One entry per CDR3 protein, called by TCRdb with MiXCR from the 5' RACE reads. The data hold roughly 800,000 distinct CDR3 sequences, with roughly 25% observed a single time. Isolating PBMCs gave at least 7 million of these cells per sample. Per sample, no less than 5.5 micrograms of total RNA were extracted. There are a few counts of this clonotype. The CDR3 sequence is 17 residues long. The V end lost 6 bases, the J end lost 0 bases, and 18 bases lay between the germline ends. CDR1 SNHLY and CDR2 FYNNEI come from the germline V gene. The data also belong to a second study, concerning T cells of mothers and their children. That paper notes: Donors were three healthy Caucasian mothers and their six children.

The receptor was derived from a boy younger than 18 in good health. The specimen sequenced was blood. This rearrangement joins TRBV2 to TRBJ2-4; D perhaps matches TRBD1 (6 bases). The CDR3 protein is CASSPTSGHLAKNIQYF. DNA for the CDR3: TGTGCCAGCAGCCCCACCTCGGGACACCTAGCCAAAAACATTCAGTACTTC.